Described below is a single TCR beta chain sequence and its context. Each CDR3 protein gets one entry after TCRdb re-called the 5' RACE reads with MiXCR. The repertoire holds approximately 71,000 distinct CDR3 sequences, with approximately 11% as singletons. In germline, CDR1 is SGHAT, CDR2 FQNNGV. With 0 bases clipped from V and 5 bases from J, the junction kept 8 bases outside the gene matches. The CDR3 is 16 amino acids. The data stem from a study of early T cells in non-severe SARS-CoV-2 infection. Study details: Bulk RNA isolated from unsorted whole blood underwent sequencing; chains were not paired.

This clonotype originated in an adult who was a healthcare worker with PCR-confirmed SARS-CoV-2 infection or an uninfected control (not recorded which). Sequenced sample: whole blood. The chain combines TRBV11-2 with TRBJ2-3; 7 bases are a match to TRBD2. DNA of the CDR3: TGTGCCAGCAGCTTAGAAGGACTAGTCGGGCAAGATACGCAGTATTTT. Its translation is CASSLEGLVGQDTQYF.